This TCR beta chain was identified in a study of post-analysis software for immune sequencing data. Study background: Included among the disease courses, which were recorded for the cohort, were relapsing-remitting, secondary progressive and progressive-relapsing multiple sclerosis.

Note on this clonotype: The antigen is unknown.

Study results and caveats: TRBV segments more frequent in patients than in controls numbered roughly 5 and included TRBV5-6, TRBV5-1 and TRBV20-1. A significant reduction in normalized Chao1 diversity was observed in multiple sclerosis patients versus controls. Clustering by F measure revealed strong co-clustering among samples prepared together in one batch.

Each TCR beta cDNA library carried unique molecular identifiers. Input amounts of 1 to 10 million T cells were used. These gave around 500,000 cDNA molecules, so each molecule approximated one T cell. TCRdb re-called the PCR reads with MiXCR, one entry per CDR3 protein. Among 650,000 to 900,000 distinct CDR3 sequences listed, more than 45% were seen once. This CDR3 is built from 13 residues. Germline V gene data show CDR1 as SQVTM and CDR2 as ANQGSEA. V was pared by 4 bases and J by 0 bases, with 4 bases between. The rearrangement uses TRBV29-1 and TRBJ2-6; the D is unclear. Sequencing used blood. This TCR derives from a girl aged 5-17 years with multiple sclerosis. CDR3 sequence (DNA): TGCAGCGTTGCATTCTCTGGGGCCAACGTCCTGACTTTC. The encoded protein is CSVAFSGANVLTF.